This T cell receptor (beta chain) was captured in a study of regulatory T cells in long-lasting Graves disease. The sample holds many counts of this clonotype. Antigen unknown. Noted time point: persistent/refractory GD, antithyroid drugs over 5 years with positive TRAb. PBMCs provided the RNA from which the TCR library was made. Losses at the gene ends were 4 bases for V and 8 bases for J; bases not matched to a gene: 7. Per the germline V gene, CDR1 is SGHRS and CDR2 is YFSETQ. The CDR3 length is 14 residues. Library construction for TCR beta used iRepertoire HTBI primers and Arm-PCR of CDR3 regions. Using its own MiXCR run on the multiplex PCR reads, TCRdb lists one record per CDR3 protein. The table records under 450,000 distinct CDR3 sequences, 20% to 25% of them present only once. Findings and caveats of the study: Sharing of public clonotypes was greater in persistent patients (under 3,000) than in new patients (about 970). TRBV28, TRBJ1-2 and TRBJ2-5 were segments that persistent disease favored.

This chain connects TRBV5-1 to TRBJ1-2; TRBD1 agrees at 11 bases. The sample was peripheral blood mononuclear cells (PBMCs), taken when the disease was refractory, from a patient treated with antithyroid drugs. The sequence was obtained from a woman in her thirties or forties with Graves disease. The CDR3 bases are TGCGCCAGCAGCCTCGGACAGGGGGCGGCCGGCTACACCTTC. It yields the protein CASSLGQGAAGYTF.